This T cell receptor beta chain stems from a study of OX40 agonist ivuxolimab in advanced cancers. Study-level background: Ivuxolimab, which targeted the costimulatory receptor OX40 (CD134), was an agonistic, fully human IgG2 monoclonal antibody. The monotherapy dose-escalation portion (N of about 52 patients) of the phase I ivuxolimab trial is reported in the paper. Intravenous ivuxolimab was administered to patients every 2 weeks at six dose levels: 0.01, 0.1, 0.3, 1.5, 3 and 10 mg/kg. Three dose-escalation patients achieved partial responses, one with hepatocellular carcinoma and two with cutaneous melanoma. In the dose-escalation cohort, 70% to 85% of patients were male, and the mean age was roughly 60 years, with a range of about 20 to 79. Patients were allowed to have had prior anti-PD-1, anti-PD-L1 or anti-CTLA-4 therapy, and approximately 43% of the dose-escalation patients had previously received checkpoint inhibitors. Among the roughly 52 dose-escalation patients, around 19 had hepatocellular carcinoma, approximately 15 melanoma, 9 renal cell carcinoma and 9 head and neck cancer. Peripheral TCRbeta sequencing aimed to test whether ivuxolimab altered TCR sequence diversity and caused clonal T-cell expansion.

Notes on this clone: Its antigen is still unknown. No base-level quality is on record; no much larger clone is a single base apart.

For sequencing of the TCRbeta CDR3 region, genomic DNA was extracted from the sorted cells. The immunoSEQ Assay was used for sequencing of TCRbeta CDR3 regions. The table comes from immuneACCESS by way of TCRdb, which keeps in-frame sequences with V and J called. Part of the clones is missing from these tables; in studies checked, under half for an unresolved V gene and the rest for unknown reasons. This sample is represented by over 90,000 clones; approximately 87% of them were singletons. 5.5% of the sample comes from the top ten. Here is what the overall study found, with its caveats: Antigen specificity was not determined for the clonally expanded peripheral T cells. Partial responders in the 0.1-3.0 mg/kg groups had among the lowest normalized peripheral clonal expansion, especially among CD8+ T cells. Low levels of normalized T-cell clonal expansion were also seen in some nonresponding patients. After ivuxolimab, CD8+ T cells had more expanded clones than CD4+ T cells on average. At doses from 0.1 to 3.0 mg/kg, clonal expansion was seen in both CD4+ and CD8+ blood T cells between baseline and week 6.

V and J are truncated by 7 bases and 6 bases respectively, leaving an intervening sequence of 15 bases. Inclusive of the bounding cysteine and phenylalanine, the CDR3 is 13 residues long. The sequence is cut down to CDR3 DNA, 39 bases in frame from base 1. CDR1 and CDR2 were assigned from the germline V gene (reference sequence) as MNHEY and SMNVEV. The trial excluded patients who had a history of autoimmune disease or who were on systemic immunosuppression. Peripheral blood for TCR sequencing was collected from all dose cohorts at baseline, on cycle 4 day 1, and on cycle 7 day 1. Samples were obtained from an open-label, multicenter, first-in-human phase I dose-escalation trial of ivuxolimab. Adults with locally advanced or metastatic melanoma, renal cell, hepatocellular, or head and neck squamous cell carcinoma were enrolled in the trial. Before TCR sequencing, CD4+ T cells and CD8+ T cells were sorted from peripheral blood as separate populations.

The sequencing here drew on CD4+ or CD8+ T cells sorted from blood, taken in a trial of the OX40 agonist ivuxolimab. The rearrangement combines TRBV27 with TRBJ1-2, with no D gene named confidently. The origin of this receptor is an adult with an advanced solid tumor such as melanoma, head and neck, liver or kidney cancer. In nucleotide form, the sequence is TGTGCCAGCACGGGGAACAAGATAGATGGCTACACCTTC. Its protein product is CASTGNKIDGYTF.